The sequence of this T cell receptor (beta chain) was determined in a study of neurological immune-mediated disorders. Findings of the study overall: Across subjects, expanded clones had no CDR3 amino acid sequences in common, pointing to private repertoires in all groups.

This clonotype appeared many times. The antigen remains unidentified. CDR1 and CDR2 (germline): SGHRS, YFSETQ. J lost 4 bases, V lost 4 bases, and 8 bases had no gene match. The CDR3 consists of 16 residues. MiXCR, applied by TCRdb to the 5' RACE reads, yields one record per CDR3 protein. This table has 80,000 to 95,000 distinct CDR3 sequences, under 4.5% appearing once. The TCR sequence derives from a woman aged 50 to 65 with multiple sclerosis. The specimen was PBMCs. The chain is built from TRBV5-1 and TRBJ2-1, with 10 bases matching TRBD1. The CDR3 region is CASSPMTGGSYNEQFF. The CDR3 region has the DNA TGCGCCAGCAGCCCGATGACAGGGGGCTCGTACAATGAGCAGTTCTTC.